A selection of T cell receptor beta chains follows, all from one sample in a study of vaccination and CD4 T cells after COVID-19. No antigens are known for them. TCRdb itself ran the PCR reads through MiXCR, one entry per CDR3 protein. The table includes 7,500 to 10,000 distinct CDR3 sequences, 65% to 70% detected once. This specimen was CD4+ T cells from blood, cultured in vitro, taken before SARS-CoV-2 vaccination. The receptor set was obtained from a human donor who had recovered from COVID-19. CDR3s include the opening cysteine and the closing phenylalanine or tryptophan. Fields, in order: V gene, J gene, clone size, D gene, CDR3 protein, CDR3 DNA. D genes are given only for firm matches. Clone sizes are given selectively: once, few, many, or a class where the clone is expanded.

v_gene: TRBV10-2; j_gene: TRBJ2-3; abundance: NA; d_gene: TRBD1; CDR3aa: CASKTGGSTDTQYF; CDR3nt: TGCGCCAGCAAGACAGGGGGGAGCACAGATACGCAGTATTTT
v_gene: TRBV12-3/TRBV12-4; j_gene: TRBJ2-7; abundance: NA; d_gene: NA; CDR3aa: CASSRGLSRDIAYEQYF; CDR3nt: TGTGCCAGCAGCCGCGGACTATCCCGGGATATCGCCTACGAGCAGTACTTC
v_gene: TRBV6-2/TRBV6-3; j_gene: TRBJ2-7; abundance: few; d_gene: NA; CDR3aa: CVSRQSGGYEQYF; CDR3nt: TGTGTCAGTCGTCAGAGTGGGGGCTACGAGCAGTACTTC
v_gene: TRBV20-1; j_gene: TRBJ2-5; abundance: few; d_gene: NA; CDR3aa: CSASEETQYF; CDR3nt: TGCAGTGCTAGCGAAGAGACCCAGTACTTC
v_gene: TRBV6-1; j_gene: TRBJ2-5; abundance: NA; d_gene: NA; CDR3aa: CASTPAQETQYF; CDR3nt: TGTGCCAGCACCCCCGCCCAAGAGACCCAGTACTTC
v_gene: TRBV19; j_gene: TRBJ2-5; abundance: few; d_gene: NA; CDR3aa: CASSMEETQYF; CDR3nt: TGTGCCAGTAGTATGGAAGAGACCCAGTACTTC
v_gene: TRBV4-3; j_gene: TRBJ2-1; abundance: NA; d_gene: TRBD2; CDR3aa: CASSQGTSAFNEQFF; CDR3nt: TGCGCCAGCAGCCAGGGGACTAGCGCCTTCAATGAGCAGTTCTTC
v_gene: TRBV12-3/TRBV12-4; j_gene: TRBJ1-2; abundance: NA; d_gene: NA; CDR3aa: CASSLGTPVGLGGYTF; CDR3nt: TGTGCCAGCAGTTTAGGGACCCCTGTTGGTCTAGGGGGCTACACCTTC
v_gene: TRBV20-1; j_gene: TRBJ2-7; abundance: NA; d_gene: TRBD2; CDR3aa: CSARLISGRSYEQYF; CDR3nt: TGCAGTGCTAGACTTATTAGCGGGAGGTCCTACGAGCAGTACTTC
v_gene: TRBV6-1; j_gene: TRBJ1-4; abundance: NA; d_gene: TRBD1; CDR3aa: CVSQGVGEKLFF; CDR3nt: TGTGTATCACAGGGGGTGGGTGAAAAACTGTTTTTT
v_gene: TRBV10-1; j_gene: TRBJ2-5; abundance: NA; d_gene: TRBD2; CDR3aa: CASSDKASGIWETQYF; CDR3nt: TGCGCCAGCAGTGATAAGGCCAGCGGGATTTGGGAGACCCAGTACTTC
v_gene: TRBV12-3/TRBV12-4; j_gene: TRBJ2-5; abundance: NA; d_gene: TRBD2; CDR3aa: CASSLGLAGGETQYF; CDR3nt: TGTGCCAGCAGTTTGGGACTAGCGGGAGGAGAGACCCAGTACTTC
v_gene: TRBV28; j_gene: TRBJ1-5; abundance: once; d_gene: TRBD1; CDR3aa: CASPDRNQPQHF; CDR3nt: TGTGCCAGCCCGGACAGGAATCAGCCCCAGCATTTT
v_gene: TRBV12-3/TRBV12-4; j_gene: TRBJ2-3; abundance: NA; d_gene: TRBD1; CDR3aa: CASSSPVGTGGLADTQYF; CDR3nt: TGTGCCAGCAGTTCCCCCGTCGGGACAGGGGGCTTAGCAGATACGCAGTATTTT
v_gene: TRBV10-3; j_gene: TRBJ2-7; abundance: NA; d_gene: NA; CDR3aa: CAISGEGVITYEQYF; CDR3nt: TGTGCCATCAGTGGGGAAGGGGTAATAACCTACGAGCAGTACTTC
v_gene: TRBV5-4; j_gene: TRBJ2-7; abundance: NA; d_gene: NA; CDR3aa: CASSPGQDYEQYF; CDR3nt: TGTGCCAGCAGCCCAGGACAAGACTACGAGCAGTACTTC
v_gene: TRBV12-3/TRBV12-4; j_gene: TRBJ1-1; abundance: NA; d_gene: NA; CDR3aa: CASSLLRSEAFF; CDR3nt: TGTGCCAGCAGCCTTCTAAGGAGTGAAGCTTTCTTT
v_gene: TRBV5-1; j_gene: TRBJ2-1; abundance: NA; d_gene: NA; CDR3aa: CASSLEDEQFF; CDR3nt: TGCGCCAGCAGCTTGGAGGATGAGCAGTTCTTC
v_gene: TRBV6-1; j_gene: TRBJ1-2; abundance: NA; d_gene: TRBD1; CDR3aa: CASSTTGNYGYTF; CDR3nt: TGTGCCAGCAGTACGACAGGGAACTATGGCTACACCTTC
v_gene: TRBV7-9; j_gene: TRBJ2-3; abundance: NA; d_gene: NA; CDR3aa: CASSLAGLNTDTQYF; CDR3nt: TGTGCCAGCAGCTTAGCGGGCTTAAACACAGATACGCAGTATTTT
v_gene: TRBV20-1; j_gene: TRBJ2-1; abundance: few; d_gene: TRBD1; CDR3aa: CSETGTGLNEQFF; CDR3nt: TGCAGTGAGACCGGGACAGGCCTCAATGAGCAGTTCTTC
v_gene: TRBV19; j_gene: TRBJ2-3; abundance: NA; d_gene: NA; CDR3aa: CASSLVGTDTQYF; CDR3nt: TGTGCCAGTAGTTTGGTGGGCACAGATACGCAGTATTTT
v_gene: TRBV6-5; j_gene: TRBJ2-7; abundance: once; d_gene: TRBD1; CDR3aa: CASSYNDRGDYEQYF; CDR3nt: TGTGCCAGCAGTTACAACGACAGGGGAGACTACGAGCAGTACTTC
v_gene: TRBV20-1; j_gene: TRBJ2-3; abundance: NA; d_gene: TRBD2; CDR3aa: CSARRNSGSISDTQYF; CDR3nt: TGCAGTGCTAGGCGGAATAGCGGGAGTATATCCGATACGCAGTATTTT
v_gene: TRBV20-1; j_gene: TRBJ2-3; abundance: NA; d_gene: NA; CDR3aa: CSARRPGSTDTQYF; CDR3nt: TGCAGTGCCAGACGACCGGGTAGCACAGATACGCAGTATTTT
v_gene: TRBV27; j_gene: TRBJ1-5; abundance: few; d_gene: NA; CDR3aa: CASSPRVQVNNQPQHF; CDR3nt: TGTGCCAGCAGTCCTCGGGTACAGGTGAACAATCAGCCCCAGCATTTT
v_gene: TRBV6-5; j_gene: TRBJ1-2; abundance: NA; d_gene: NA; CDR3aa: CASSSGRGYTF; CDR3nt: TGTGCCAGCAGTTCAGGGCGGGGCTACACCTTC
v_gene: TRBV5-1; j_gene: TRBJ2-2; abundance: NA; d_gene: NA; CDR3aa: CASSQQMNTGELFF; CDR3nt: TGCGCCAGCAGCCAACAAATGAACACCGGGGAGCTGTTTTTT
v_gene: TRBV7-3; j_gene: TRBJ2-5; abundance: few; d_gene: NA; CDR3aa: CASSPSGLGERETQYF; CDR3nt: TGTGCCAGCAGCCCCTCCGGGTTGGGGGAGCGAGAGACCCAGTACTTC
v_gene: TRBV19; j_gene: TRBJ2-5; abundance: NA; d_gene: NA; CDR3aa: CASKETGETQYF; CDR3nt: TGTGCCAGTAAGGAGACAGGAGAGACCCAGTACTTC
v_gene: TRBV6-2/TRBV6-3; j_gene: TRBJ1-6; abundance: medium-sized; d_gene: NA; CDR3aa: CASEGSYNSPLHF; CDR3nt: TGTGCCAGCGAGGGCAGCTATAATTCACCCCTCCACTTT
v_gene: TRBV19; j_gene: TRBJ1-2; abundance: NA; d_gene: NA; CDR3aa: CATALGQNRGYTF; CDR3nt: TGTGCCACCGCACTAGGGCAGAATAGAGGCTACACCTTC
v_gene: TRBV11-1; j_gene: TRBJ2-3; abundance: few; d_gene: NA; CDR3aa: CASRRSTRSDTQYF; CDR3nt: TGTGCCAGCAGGCGGAGCACCAGGTCAGATACGCAGTATTTT
v_gene: TRBV4-1; j_gene: TRBJ1-2; abundance: few; d_gene: NA; CDR3aa: CASSQVGDFYGYTF; CDR3nt: TGCGCCAGCAGCCAAGTTGGCGACTTCTATGGCTACACCTTC
v_gene: TRBV19; j_gene: TRBJ1-2; abundance: NA; d_gene: TRBD1; CDR3aa: CASSNPPTGQSNYGYTF; CDR3nt: TGTGCCAGTAGCAACCCCCCAACGGGACAGTCTAACTATGGCTACACCTTC
v_gene: TRBV2; j_gene: TRBJ2-3; abundance: few; d_gene: NA; CDR3aa: CASSERRPDTQYF; CDR3nt: TGTGCCAGCAGTGAAAGGAGGCCAGATACGCAGTATTTT
v_gene: TRBV20-1; j_gene: TRBJ2-5; abundance: few; d_gene: NA; CDR3aa: CSARTDQETQYF; CDR3nt: TGCAGTGCGAGGACGGATCAAGAGACCCAGTACTTC
v_gene: TRBV6-2/TRBV6-3; j_gene: TRBJ2-4; abundance: NA; d_gene: NA; CDR3aa: CASSNRWVEGEAKNIQYF; CDR3nt: TGTGCCAGCAGTAACCGGTGGGTCGAAGGGGAAGCCAAAAACATTCAGTACTTC
v_gene: TRBV27; j_gene: TRBJ2-5; abundance: once; d_gene: TRBD1; CDR3aa: CASSPRTGKQETQYF; CDR3nt: TGTGCCAGCAGTCCCCGGACAGGGAAACAAGAGACCCAGTACTTC
v_gene: TRBV20-1; j_gene: TRBJ2-3; abundance: NA; d_gene: NA; CDR3aa: CSARQGVADTQYF; CDR3nt: TGCAGTGCTAGGCAGGGAGTGGCAGATACGCAGTATTTT
v_gene: TRBV19; j_gene: TRBJ1-5; abundance: NA; d_gene: TRBD1; CDR3aa: CASRLSGTGGHQPQHF; CDR3nt: TGTGCCAGTAGGCTTTCCGGGACAGGGGGACATCAGCCCCAGCATTTT
v_gene: TRBV4-2; j_gene: TRBJ2-3; abundance: NA; d_gene: TRBD2; CDR3aa: CASSQVTSGSTDTQYF; CDR3nt: TGTGCCAGCAGCCAAGTTACTAGCGGGAGCACAGATACGCAGTATTTT
v_gene: TRBV28; j_gene: TRBJ2-6; abundance: NA; d_gene: TRBD1; CDR3aa: CASIFCWPDRGRPKGGSGANVLTF; CDR3nt: TGTGCCAGCATTTTCTGTTGGCCCGACAGGGGGCGCCCGAAAGGGGGCTCTGGGGCCAACGTCCTGACTTTC
v_gene: TRBV7-8; j_gene: TRBJ1-2; abundance: few; d_gene: NA; CDR3aa: CASSITGNPTSSYGYTF; CDR3nt: TGTGCCAGCAGCATAACAGGGAATCCCACGAGTAGCTATGGCTACACCTTC
v_gene: TRBV7-2; j_gene: TRBJ1-1; abundance: NA; d_gene: NA; CDR3aa: CASSFSRGISTEAFF; CDR3nt: TGTGCCAGCAGCTTTTCCAGGGGCATTTCCACTGAAGCTTTCTTT
v_gene: TRBV28; j_gene: TRBJ2-5; abundance: NA; d_gene: TRBD2; CDR3aa: CASSRSSGQETQYF; CDR3nt: TGTGCCAGCAGTCGTTCTAGCGGTCAAGAGACCCAGTACTTC
v_gene: TRBV5-1; j_gene: TRBJ2-5; abundance: few; d_gene: TRBD1; CDR3aa: CASTRGQGQETQYF; CDR3nt: TGCGCCAGTACCCGCGGACAGGGACAAGAGACCCAGTACTTC
v_gene: TRBV27; j_gene: TRBJ2-7; abundance: NA; d_gene: NA; CDR3aa: CASSLLGGREQYF; CDR3nt: TGTGCCAGCAGTTTATTGGGGGGCCGCGAGCAGTACTTC
v_gene: TRBV19; j_gene: TRBJ1-6; abundance: NA; d_gene: NA; CDR3aa: CASSGGRFNNSPLHF; CDR3nt: TGTGCCAGTAGTGGAGGCCGCTTCAATAATTCACCCCTCCACTTT
v_gene: TRBV6-1; j_gene: TRBJ2-3; abundance: once; d_gene: NA; CDR3aa: CASSPGPTTDTQYF; CDR3nt: TGTGCCAGCAGTCCGGGACCCACCACAGATACGCAGTATTTT
v_gene: TRBV19; j_gene: TRBJ1-6; abundance: NA; d_gene: NA; CDR3aa: CASRSGLNNSPLHF; CDR3nt: TGTGCCAGTCGTTCTGGACTGAATAATTCACCCCTCCACTTT